The T cell receptor (beta chain) under discussion was sequenced for a study of identical twins. Study results and caveats: A lower insertion count was a feature of abundant cord blood beta clonotypes, with no such feature in memory repertoires. In zero-insertion analyses, partial confounding could arise from invariant MAIT and iNKT cells.

The length of the CDR3 is 14 residues. Germline-derived CDR1 and CDR2 are SGHTA and FQGNSA. Trimming pared 6 bases from V and 10 bases from J, leaving 19 bases between. Template switching supplied a universal primer site; unique molecular identifiers were carried on the cDNA. One entry per CDR3 protein results from TCRdb running MiXCR on the 5' RACE reads. Of roughly 480,000 distinct CDR3 sequences in the sample, 24% were seen once. With regard to this clonotype: As yet, its antigen is unknown.

These data also formed part of another study, on T cells expressing NK-cell markers.

The chain links TRBV7-2 to TRBJ2-1; possible D gene TRBD2, 6 bases. This receptor was obtained from a woman between 18 and 29 years old in good health. Source material: CD4+ T cells sorted from blood. This chain's CDR3 is CASSTAGIYHEQFF. In DNA form, the CDR3 reads TGTGCCAGCAGTACGGCGGGGATTTACCACGAGCAGTTCTTC.